The entry that follows covers one TCR beta chain sequence. The data belong to a study of blood T cell repertoires in COVID-19. Study summary: Both acute and convalescent COVID-19 samples were obtained from the United States, Italy and Spain. T cells, B-cell-depleted T cells, or PBMCs provided the cDNA or gDNA that served as material.

Study processing details: Quantification of nucleated cells was approximated via reference gene primer amplification. Libraries were prepared by immunoSEQ multiplex PCR; TCRdb keeps only in-frame clonotypes and omits some of them. The DNA gave D and trimming, while V, J and clone size come from that table. The sample includes 90,000 to 100,000 clones, roughly nine tenths of them seen just once. The V segment lost 5 bases and the J segment 4 bases; nucleotides outside the gene matches: 3. Germline V gene sequence: CDR1 MDHEN, CDR2 SYDVKM. This CDR3 has 14 amino acids. The gene calls are TRBV28 and TRBJ2-7, with TRBD1 matching 12 bases. The clonotype was recovered from a man between 65 and 85 years old with acute or convalescent COVID-19. The material sequenced was peripheral blood. The CDR3 DNA is TGTGCCAGCAGTCCGGGACAGGGGGCTTACGAGCAGTACTTC. This gives the protein CASSPGQGAYEQYF.